This TCR beta chain was documented in a study of CD8+ T cells in alopecia areata. The sample's treatment: oral pan-JAK inhibitor, 5-10 mg twice daily. After isolation, RNA underwent reverse transcription to generate cDNA as the sequencing template. Some clones are missing from TCRdb's copy, which holds only in-frame ones; the method was immunoSEQ multiplex PCR. The data show roughly 99,000 clones, roughly 84% seen once. Germline V CDR1 and CDR2: LNHDA, SQIVND (reference sequence). The CDR3 consists of 13 residues. V lost 1 base and J lost 0, with 4 bases in between. With respect to this clone: Other DNA sequences in this specimen translate into the identical CDR3.

The origin of this receptor is a human donor with alopecia areata. The chain combines TRBV19 with TRBJ2-7; D uncertain. The input for sequencing was CD8+ T cells sorted from blood, taken at week 24, from a patient treated with tofacitinib. The CDR3 DNA reads TGTGCCAGTAGTATAGGGAGCTCCTACGAGCAGTACTTC. Translating gives CASSIGSSYEQYF.